This entry lists 7 T cell receptor beta chains sequenced from one sample in a study of T cell changes during pregnancy in multiple sclerosis. The method was immunoSEQ multiplex PCR; TCRdb's version includes in-frame clones alone and lacks a portion of them. The sample carries 55,000 to 85,000 clones, approximately 94% recorded once. This specimen consisted of peripheral blood, obtained in the third trimester of pregnancy. The source of these receptors is a female donor with multiple sclerosis, enrolled in a pregnancy study.

This chain links TRBV7-2 with TRBJ2-7, with D possibly TRBD1 on 5 matching bases. The CDR3 extends over 14 amino acids. Trimming cost V 3 bases and J 0 bases, with 9 bases left between them. The V gene's germline CDR1 is SGHTA and CDR2 FQGNSA. The CDR3 sequence is CASSFQGPSYEQYF. The CDR3 DNA reads as TGTGCCAGCAGCTTTCAGGGCCCCTCCTACGAGCAGTACTTC.

The genes are TRBV15 and TRBJ1-2; 7 nucleotides agree with TRBD1. The germline V gene encodes CDR1 LNHNV and CDR2 YYDKDF (reference sequence). V gave up 0 bases and J gave up 3 bases; unmatched junction bases: 10. This CDR3 region has 17 residues. CDR3 sequence (DNA): TGTGCCACCAGCAGAGATACCCTCGGCACAGGGGACTATGGCTACACCTTC. It encodes CATSRDTLGTGDYGYTF.

The chain links TRBV11-1 to TRBJ1-1; tentatively, D is TRBD1 (5 bases). The germline V gene has CDR1 SGHAT and CDR2 FQDESV (reference sequence). This CDR3 spans 15 amino acids. The V gene lost 5 bases and the J gene lost 3 bases, with 16 bases spanning the gap. CDR3 DNA sequence: TGTGCCAGCAGCCCCGGGGGACTTCAGGACACTGAAGCTTTCTTT. Translated, it gives CASSPGGLQDTEAFF.

The CDR3 DNA reads as TGTGCCAGCAGGTCGGGATCGTTGGGGACCCAGTACTTC. Its translation: CASRSGSLGTQYF. The chain joins TRBV6-5 to TRBJ2-5, with D possibly TRBD2 on 5 matching bases. From germline, CDR1 is MNHEY and CDR2 SVGAGI. The CDR3 is 13 amino acids. Trimming left V 6 bases short and J 7 bases short, with 15 bases between.

V is TRBV6-1 and J is TRBJ2-1; tentatively, D is TRBD1 (6 bases). With 2 bases removed from V and 15 bases from J, the gap between germline ends came to 17 bases. The CDR3 consists of 13 residues. Germline-derived CDR1 and CDR2 are MNHNS and SASEGT. In DNA, the CDR3 is TGTGCCAGCAGTGAATATGACAGGCTGTGGGGGTTCTTC. This codes for CASSEYDRLWGFF.

J is TRBJ2-1 and V is TRBV6-4; 8 bases are shared with TRBD2. CDR1 and CDR2 from the germline V gene are MRHNA and SNTAGT. After removal of 6 bases from V and 1 base from J, the junction contained 14 bases not matched to a gene. This CDR3 is built from 18 residues. CDR3 DNA sequence: TGTGCCAGCAGCCCCTCGGGAGGGGGGGCCGAATCCTACAATGAGCAGTTCTTC. This gives the protein CASSPSGGGAESYNEQFF.

V gene TRBV21-1 combines with J gene TRBJ2-5; the D call in the table, TRBD2, was not verified against the DNA. TRBV21-1 has pseudogene status. The CDR3 extends over 13 amino acids. This CDR3 is CASNRGVRETQYF. DNA of the CDR3: TGTGCCAGCAACCGGGGAGTACGAGAGACCCAGTACTTC.